Below, 27 T cell receptor beta chains from the same sample are listed, as sequenced in a study of shared clonotypes between healthy human individuals. Only in-frame clones appear in the TCRdb table, and some are missing; sequencing was by immunoSEQ multiplex PCR. This sample has about 2 million clones; 85% to 95% occur once, and the top ten carry more than 0.1%. The sample consisted of naive CD4+ T cells sorted from blood. Subset: CD45RA+ positively selected. The origin of the receptors is a young man in good health.

This clone has a single count. CDR3 residues: CAWIPKGGWEQYF. CDR3 DNA: TGTGCCTGGATCCCCAAGGGGGGCTGGGAGCAGTACTTC. V gene TRBV30 combines with J gene TRBJ2-7, with D tentatively TRBD1 or TRBD2 (6 bases each). The V end was cut by 4 bases, the J end by 7 bases, with 17 bases between. The CDR3 length is 13 residues. Germline V gene sequence: CDR1 GTSNPN, CDR2 SVGIG (reference sequence).

The gene calls are TRBV7-2 and TRBJ2-1, with 10 bases that match TRBD2. V lost 3 bases and J lost 0; bases outside the gene matches: 8. The germline V gene encodes CDR1 SGHTA and CDR2 FQGNSA. CDR3 length equals 18 residues. In DNA form, the CDR3 reads TGTGCCAGCAGCTTTCCCAGACTAGCGGGTTCCTCCTACAATGAGCAGTTCTTC. As protein: CASSFPRLAGSSYNEQFF.

The gene calls are TRBV11-2 and TRBJ2-7; D is uncertain. Germline CDR1 reads SGHAT; CDR2 reads FQNNGV. CDR3 length: 12 residues. With 4 bases removed from V and 4 bases from J, the gap between germline ends came to 8 bases. The CDR3 DNA reads as TGTGCCAGCAGCTCTTCTGGATACGAGCAGTACTTC. Translating it yields CASSSSGYEQYF. Drawing the rest from reference TRBV11-2 and TRBJ2-7, the complete variable domain is EAGVAQSPRYKIIEKRQSVAFWCNPISGHATLYWYQQILGQGPKLLIQFQNNGVVDDSQLPKDRFSAERLKGVDSTLKIQPAKLEDSAVYLCASSSSGYEQYFGPGTRLTVT.

The count of this clone is one. This chain joins TRBV7-9 and TRBJ1-2; possibly TRBD1 for D (6 bases). Germline loops: CDR1 SEHNR, CDR2 FQNEAQ (reference sequence). The CDR3 consists of 15 residues. Trimming removed 1 base from V and 8 bases from J, with 17 bases in between. CDR3 sequence (DNA): TGTGCCAGCAGCTTAGAGGACGCGGGGGCTGAGGGCTACACCTTC. This sequence encodes CASSLEDAGAEGYTF.

The chain employs TRBV4-3 and TRBJ2-7; TRBD2 is a possible D gene (6 bases). Germline V gives CDR1 LGHNA, CDR2 YSLEER. V lost 3 bases, J lost 3 bases, and 27 bases lay in between. The CDR3 totals 19 residues. For the CDR3, the DNA is TGCGCCAGCAGCCAGGACTACCGGCGTTCAGGTAAGTTGAGCTACGAGCAGTACTTC. Its translation: CASSQDYRRSGKLSYEQYF.

This chain uses TRBV9 with TRBJ1-5; TRBD1 aligns across 9 bases. The germline V gene encodes CDR1 SGDLS and CDR2 YYNGEE. Trimming took 7 bases from V and 6 from J; bases not matched to a gene: 17. The CDR3 contains 17 residues. This chain's CDR3 is CASSAGTGWVCSQPQHF. CDR3 nucleotide sequence: TGTGCCAGCTCCGCCGGGACAGGGTGGGTTTGTAGTCAGCCCCAGCATTTT.

The chain carries TRBV5-1 and TRBJ2-7, with D hard to call. Germline CDR1 and CDR2: SGHRS and YFSETQ. Trimming pared 0 bases from V and 2 bases from J, leaving 18 bases between. This CDR3 comprises 17 residues. CDR3 protein: CASSLDPGGPSPYEQYF. Here the CDR3 DNA reads TGCGCCAGCAGCTTGGACCCCGGTGGACCTTCTCCCTACGAGCAGTACTTC. The variable domain in full, with the rest retrieved from reference TRBV5-1 and TRBJ2-7, is KAGVTQTPRYLIKTRGQQVTLSCSPISGHRSVSWYQQTPGQGLQFLFEYFSETQRNKGNFPGRFSGRQFSNSRSEMNVSTLELGDSALYLCASSLDPGGPSPYEQYFGPGTRLTVT.

CDR3 nucleotide sequence: TGCGCCAGCAGCTCGGCCCCAACGACAGGGGGTACCTACGAGCAGTACTTC. Its translation is CASSSAPTTGGTYEQYF. This chain connects TRBV5-1 to TRBJ2-7; 9 bases line up with TRBD1. Germline trimming cut 3 bases from V and 2 bases from J; bases unmatched to any gene: 12. The CDR3 is 17 amino acids. Germline V gene sequence: CDR1 SGHRS, CDR2 YFSETQ.

V gene TRBV10-2 combines with J gene TRBJ2-7, with 7 bases lining up with TRBD1. Per germline, CDR1 WSHSY and CDR2 SAAADI. CDR3 length: 14 residues. Trimming at V came to 7 bases and at J to 2 bases, leaving 8 bases not matched to a gene. The DNA for the CDR3 is TGCGCCAGCACTCCTGGACAGGCTGCCTACGAGCAGTACTTC. This sequence encodes CASTPGQAAYEQYF.

V is TRBV4-1 and J is TRBJ2-5, with 9 bases aligning to TRBD2. V lost 4 bases to trimming and J lost 5 bases; unmatched junction nucleotides: 5. This CDR3 has 14 residues. The germline gives CDR1 MGHRA, CDR2 YSYEKL. As DNA, the CDR3 is TGCGCCAGCAGCCGGACTAGCGTTGGGGAGACCCAGTACTTC. Translated: CASSRTSVGETQYF.

This chain joins TRBV7-2 and TRBJ2-7; 9 bases are a match to TRBD1. The CDR3 loop spans 15 amino acids. V lost 0 bases to trimming and J lost 5 bases; unmatched junction nucleotides: 5. The germline CDR1 and CDR2 sequences are SGHTA and FQGNSA. The CDR3 DNA follows: TGTGCCAGCAGCTTAGCATTCGGACAGGGGCACGAGCAGTACTTC. It translates to CASSLAFGQGHEQYF.

The chain employs TRBV5-1 and TRBJ2-2; D gene unclear. CDR3 length: 15 residues. The germline V gene encodes CDR1 SGHRS and CDR2 YFSETQ. The V end was cut by 1 base, the J end by 0 bases, with 7 bases between. The CDR3 DNA follows: TGCGCCAGCAGCTTGTCATCCTCGAACACCGGGGAGCTGTTTTTT. As protein: CASSLSSSNTGELFF.

This clone was detected once. A much larger clone is a single base away; this may be a read error. Since no conserved phenylalanine or tryptophan closes the CDR3, a read error is the likely cause. CDR3 sequence: CAWYEGTATEAFL. The DNA for the CDR3 is TGTGCCTGGTACGAGGGGACGGCCACTGAAGCTTTCCTT. The chain has TRBV30 and TRBJ1-1; D might be TRBD1 (5 bases). CDR3 length equals 13 residues. CDR1 and CDR2 (germline): GTSNPN, SVGIG (reference sequence). V lost 5 bases to trimming and J lost 4 bases, with 14 bases between them.

This clone was recorded a few times. The chain couples TRBV30 to TRBJ2-7, with 8 bases lining up with TRBD2. CDR1 and CDR2 (germline): GTSNPN, SVGIG (reference sequence). The CDR3 runs 12 residues. With V trimmed by 3 bases and J by 3 bases, 1 base remained unmatched. The CDR3 coding sequence is TGTGCCTGGAGGGGGACTAGCTACGAGCAGTACTTC. This gives the protein CAWRGTSYEQYF.

The rearrangement links TRBV7-2 to TRBJ2-2; D not certain. Germline CDR1 SGHTA, CDR2 FQGNSA. Trimming cost V 5 bases and J 4 bases, with 14 bases left between them. The CDR3 contains 15 residues. The CDR3 region is CASSPSWASTGELFF. In nucleotides, the CDR3 is TGTGCCAGCAGCCCAAGTTGGGCCAGCACCGGGGAGCTGTTTTTT.

This sequence joins TRBV6-1 and TRBJ1-5; no definite D call. Germline V CDR1 and CDR2: MNHNS, SASEGT. The V gene lost 1 base and the J gene lost 7 bases, with 11 bases spanning the gap. The CDR3 runs to 14 residues. DNA of the CDR3: TGTGCCAGCAGTGAAGAAGGTATTCGGCAGCCCCAGCATTTT. This sequence encodes CASSEEGIRQPQHF.

V and J are TRBV4-3 and TRBJ2-5; TRBD2 is a possible D gene (5 bases). CDR1 is LGHNA and CDR2 is YSLEER in the germline V gene. CDR3 length: 15 amino acids. V was shortened by 1 base and J by 1 base, with 10 bases between the two germline ends. The CDR3 nucleotides are TGCGCCAGCAGCCAAGGAGAGGGCGTCCAAGAGACCCAGTACTTC. Translating it yields CASSQGEGVQETQYF.

The gene calls are TRBV19 and TRBJ1-6; TRBD1 might be the D (5 bases). This CDR3 is 14 amino acids long. The V and J ends lost 7 bases and 9 bases respectively, with 16 bases between them. The germline V gene encodes CDR1 LNHDA and CDR2 SQIVND (reference sequence). CDR3 protein: CASTRDSGISPLHF. The DNA of the CDR3 is TGTGCCAGTACCCGGGACTCGGGGATTTCACCCCTCCACTTT.

V gene TRBV11-1 combines with J gene TRBJ2-5; D may be TRBD2 (5 bases). This CDR3 region has 14 residues. Per the germline V gene, CDR1 is SGHAT and CDR2 is FQDESV (reference sequence). V lost 1 base and J lost 4, with 10 bases in between. The CDR3 here is CASSLGSGRETQYF. The CDR3 nucleotides read TGTGCCAGCAGCTTAGGAAGCGGACGAGAGACCCAGTACTTC.

This rearrangement joins TRBV5-8 to TRBJ1-3; D is perhaps TRBD1 (6 bases). The CDR3 sequence is 15 residues long. The germline V gene encodes CDR1 SGHTS and CDR2 YDEGEE. V gave up 5 bases and J gave up 4 bases, with 16 bases separating them. For the CDR3, the DNA is TGTGCCAGCAGGGTAGATGGGGGCAAGGGAAACACCATATATTTT. Its translation is CASRVDGGKGNTIYF.

The genes are TRBV27 and TRBJ1-2; 9 bases map to TRBD1. This CDR3 region has 15 residues. Germline assignment: CDR1 MNHEY and CDR2 SMNVEV (reference sequence). V lost 5 bases and J lost 2; bases outside the gene matches: 6. The CDR3 nucleotides are TGTGCCAGCAGTACCACAGGGGGCCGGAACTATGGCTACACCTTC. As protein: CASSTTGGRNYGYTF.

The J gene is TRBJ2-3, the V gene TRBV30; D is undetermined. Germline V gives CDR1 GTSNPN, CDR2 SVGIG (reference sequence). There are 11 residues in the CDR3. The V end lost 1 base, the J end lost 8 bases, and 7 bases lay between the germline ends. As DNA, the CDR3 is TGTGCCTGGAGTGGGTCAGGTACGCAGTATTTT. This codes for CAWSGSGTQYF.

The V and J genes are TRBV5-1 and TRBJ2-1; TRBD2 agrees at 9 bases. This CDR3 has 14 residues. CDR1 is SGHRS and CDR2 is YFSETQ in the germline V gene. The ends lost 4 bases at V and 4 bases at J; junction bases unmatched: 3. CDR3 in amino acids: CASSASGTYNEQFF. CDR3 in DNA: TGCGCCAGCAGCGCTAGCGGGACATACAATGAGCAGTTCTTC.

V gene TRBV5-6 combines with J gene TRBJ1-3; TRBD1 matches 7 bases. This CDR3 has 16 residues. Per the germline V gene, CDR1 is SGHDT and CDR2 is YYEEEE. J was trimmed by 0 bases and V by 4 bases; bases with no gene match: 7. DNA for the CDR3: TGTGCCAGCAGCCGAAGACAGGGTAACTCTGGAAACACCATATATTTT. Encoded protein: CASSRRQGNSGNTIYF.

The genes are TRBV18 and TRBJ1-2, with D tentatively TRBD1 (5 bases). The CDR3 totals 14 residues. Trimming removed 1 base at V and 3 bases at J, with 9 bases between. Germline-derived CDR1 and CDR2 are KGHSH and LQKENI. CDR3 DNA sequence: TGTGCCAGCTCACCACAGGGGTCAGACTATGGCTACACCTTC. Its translation is CASSPQGSDYGYTF.

This chain uses TRBV5-6 with TRBJ2-7, with TRBD2 matching over 9 bases. V shed 4 bases and J 5 bases; nucleotides not matched to a gene: 10. Germline CDR1 reads SGHDT; CDR2 reads YYEEEE. The CDR3 runs 15 residues. The CDR3 sequence is CASSRGLALGHEQYF. The DNA of the CDR3 is TGTGCCAGCAGCAGGGGACTAGCCCTGGGACACGAGCAGTACTTC.

The genes are TRBV10-3 and TRBJ1-2; 8 bases map to TRBD1. From germline, CDR1 is ENHRY and CDR2 SYGVKD. The length of the CDR3 is 16 residues. V dropped 3 bases and J dropped 1; count of bases not matched to a gene: 7. The CDR3 here is CAISDRGQASNYGYTF. The DNA for the CDR3 is TGTGCCATCAGTGATCGGGGACAGGCGAGTAACTATGGCTACACCTTC.